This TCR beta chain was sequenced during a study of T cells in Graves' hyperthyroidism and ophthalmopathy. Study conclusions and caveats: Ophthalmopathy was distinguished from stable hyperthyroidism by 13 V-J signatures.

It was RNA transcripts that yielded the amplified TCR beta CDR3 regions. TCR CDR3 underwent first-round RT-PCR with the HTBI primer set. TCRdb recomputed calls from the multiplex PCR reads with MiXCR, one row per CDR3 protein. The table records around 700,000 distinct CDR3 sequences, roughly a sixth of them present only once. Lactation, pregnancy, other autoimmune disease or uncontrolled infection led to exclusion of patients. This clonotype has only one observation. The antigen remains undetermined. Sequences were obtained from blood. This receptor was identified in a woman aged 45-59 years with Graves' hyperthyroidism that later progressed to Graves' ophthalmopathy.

CDR3 nucleotide sequence: TGTGCCAGCAGCCGTTTACTGGGGAGCCTAGCCCTCTCCTACGAGCAGTACTTC. Translating gives CASSRLLGSLALSYEQYF. This sequence joins TRBV7-8 and TRBJ2-7; D is possibly TRBD2 (5 bases). Looked up from germline, CDR1 is SGHVS and CDR2 is FQNEAQ. With 5 bases removed from V and 0 bases from J, the gap between germline ends came to 23 bases. The CDR3 spans 18 residues.